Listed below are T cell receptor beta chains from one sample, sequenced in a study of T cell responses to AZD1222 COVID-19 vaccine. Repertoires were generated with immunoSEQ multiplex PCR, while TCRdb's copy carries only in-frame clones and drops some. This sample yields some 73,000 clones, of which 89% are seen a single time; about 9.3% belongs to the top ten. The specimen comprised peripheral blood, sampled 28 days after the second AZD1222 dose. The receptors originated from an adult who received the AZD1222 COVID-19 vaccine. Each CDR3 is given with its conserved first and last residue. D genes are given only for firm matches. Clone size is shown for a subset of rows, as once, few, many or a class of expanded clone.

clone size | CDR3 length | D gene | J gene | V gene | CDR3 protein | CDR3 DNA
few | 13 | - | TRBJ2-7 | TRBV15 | CATSPPQYDEQYF | TGTGCCACCAGCCCCCCCCAGTACGACGAGCAGTACTTC
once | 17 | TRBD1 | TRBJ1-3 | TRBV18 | CASSLGQGAASGNTIYF | TGTGCCAGCTCACTAGGACAGGGGGCTGCCTCTGGAAACACCATATATTTT
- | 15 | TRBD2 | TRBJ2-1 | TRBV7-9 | CASSSGLAGYNEQFF | TGTGCCAGCAGCTCCGGACTAGCGGGGTACAATGAGCAGTTCTTC
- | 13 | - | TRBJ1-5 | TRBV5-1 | CASSLGGGQPQHF | TGCGCCAGCAGCTTGGGGGGAGGCCAGCCCCAGCATTTT
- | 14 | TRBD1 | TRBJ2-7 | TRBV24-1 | CATSDSRDRAEQYF | TGTGCCACCAGTGATTCCCGGGACAGGGCGGAGCAGTACTTC
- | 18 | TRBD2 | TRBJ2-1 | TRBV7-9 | CASSPLALHSGRDNEQFF | TGTGCCAGCAGCCCTTTGGCCCTTCATAGCGGGAGGGACAATGAGCAGTTCTTC
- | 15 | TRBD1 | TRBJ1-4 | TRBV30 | CAWSVVGDRVQELFF | TGTGCCTGGAGTGTGGTAGGAGACAGGGTCCAGGAACTGTTTTTT
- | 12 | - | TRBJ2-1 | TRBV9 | CASSKTLNEQFF | TGTGCCAGCAGCAAGACCCTCAATGAGCAGTTCTTC
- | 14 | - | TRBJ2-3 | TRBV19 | CASSIAGVLDTQYF | TGTGCCAGTAGTATAGCGGGAGTCTTGGATACGCAGTATTTT
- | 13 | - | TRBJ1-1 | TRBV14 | CASSRTVNTEAFF | TGTGCCAGCAGCCGGACGGTGAACACTGAAGCTTTCTTT
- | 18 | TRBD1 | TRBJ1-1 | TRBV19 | CASSRASSTGGVNTEAFF | TGTGCCAGTAGTAGAGCATCGTCGACAGGGGGGGTGAACACTGAAGCTTTCTTT
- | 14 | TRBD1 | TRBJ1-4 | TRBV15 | CATSAGQQGEKLFF | TGTGCCACCAGCGCGGGACAGCAGGGAGAAAAACTGTTTTTT
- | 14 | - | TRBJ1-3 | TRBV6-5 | CASRLFSSGNTIYF | TGTGCCAGCAGATTATTTAGCTCTGGAAACACCATATATTTT
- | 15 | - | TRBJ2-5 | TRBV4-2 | CASSQEAGSAETQYF | TGTGCCAGCAGCCAAGAAGCGGGTTCGGCGGAGACCCAGTACTTC
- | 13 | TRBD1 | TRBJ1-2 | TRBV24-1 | CATSDHRGTGYTF | TGTGCCACCAGTGACCACAGGGGTACGGGCTACACCTTC
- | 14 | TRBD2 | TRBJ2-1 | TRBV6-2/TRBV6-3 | CASSLLAGLGEQFF | TGTGCCAGCAGCCTACTAGCGGGGCTGGGGGAGCAGTTCTTC
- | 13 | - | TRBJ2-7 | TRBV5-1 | CASSRTETYEQYF | TGCGCCAGCAGCAGGACAGAAACCTACGAGCAGTACTTC
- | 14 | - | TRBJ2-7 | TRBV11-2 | CASSLGKSSYEQYF | TGTGCCAGCAGCTTAGGTAAAAGCTCCTACGAGCAGTACTTC
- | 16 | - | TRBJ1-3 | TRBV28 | CASSLFGDSSGNTIYF | TGTGCCAGCAGTTTATTTGGAGACAGCTCTGGAAACACCATATATTTT
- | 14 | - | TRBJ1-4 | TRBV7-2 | CASSLQGTNEKLFF | TGTGCCAGCAGCTTACAGGGCACTAATGAAAAACTGTTTTTT
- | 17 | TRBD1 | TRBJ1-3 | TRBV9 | CASSATPGQGPGNTIYF | TGTGCCAGCAGCGCCACACCGGGACAGGGGCCCGGAAACACCATATATTTT
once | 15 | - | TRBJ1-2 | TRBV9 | CASSVATKGNYGYTF | TGTGCCAGCAGCGTAGCTACAAAGGGGAATTATGGCTACACCTTC
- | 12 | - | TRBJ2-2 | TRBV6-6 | CASSLGGGELFF | TGTGCCAGCAGTCTGGGCGGCGGGGAGCTGTTTTTT
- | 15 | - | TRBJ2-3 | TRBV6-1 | CASSDRSWESDTQYF | TGTGCCAGCAGTGATCGGAGTTGGGAGTCCGATACGCAGTATTTT